A few counts support the clone carrying this T cell receptor (beta chain). These data belong to a study of blood T cell repertoires in COVID-19. Across the study: Sources were T cells, B-cell-depleted T cells, or PBMCs; the material itself was cDNA or gDNA.

The trim removed 2 bases at V and 8 bases at J, leaving 34 bases unmatched. Germline-derived CDR1 and CDR2 are MRHNA and SNTAGT. This CDR3 has 23 amino acids. Generated by immunoSEQ multiplex PCR, the TCRdb table keeps only in-frame clones and is missing some. Of some 350,000 clones in the sample, around four fifths are singletons; the top ten hold about 2.7%. The chain is built from TRBV6-4 and TRBJ1-2, with 8 bases lining up with TRBD1. The source is a man aged 25 to 45 with active or convalescent COVID-19. Sample: peripheral blood. CDR3 sequence: CASSDLPTTLYRNFKGQVAGYTF. In DNA, the CDR3 is TGTGCCAGCAGTGACCTACCGACCACACTTTACCGGAATTTTAAGGGACAGGTAGCCGGCTACACCTTC.